This passage covers 21 T cell receptor beta chains from one sample sequenced in a study of T cell repertoires in cytomegalovirus infection. The antigens of these receptors remain unknown. TCRdb independently ran MiXCR on the reads; one entry per CDR3 protein. The sample includes 900,000 to 950,000 distinct CDR3 sequences, around 32% seen only once; the top ten take around an eighth. The sample consisted of cultured CD8+ T cells from PBMCs, taken from culture after CMV antigen stimulation. These receptors all stem from a human donor in good health (CMV status not recorded). Some clones in this sample may be carry-over from other donors' samples.

The chain is built from TRBV12-3 or TRBV12-4 and TRBJ2-5, with D possibly matching TRBD2 (6 bases). Trimming took off 7 bases at V and 3 bases at J, with 15 bases between the two ends. CDR3 length: 14 amino acids. CDR3 amino acids: CASKNTGSEETQYF. The DNA for the CDR3 is TGTGCCAGCAAGAACACCGGGAGCGAAGAGACCCAGTACTTC.

The rearrangement links TRBV28 to TRBJ1-2, with unresolved D. This CDR3 is 18 amino acids long. Per germline, CDR1 MDHEN and CDR2 SYDVKM. Trimming shortened V by 4 bases and J by 4 bases, and 25 bases separated the two germline ends. This CDR3 reads CASSYLPLPGRIFYGYTF. The CDR3 DNA is TGTGCCAGCAGTTACCTTCCACTCCCCGGACGGATCTTCTATGGCTACACCTTC.

This clonotype was observed a few times. The chain carries TRBV12-5 and TRBJ1-4; no reliable D call. This CDR3 comprises 14 residues. Trimming shortened V by 6 bases and J by 2 bases, and 10 bases separated the two germline ends. Germline CDR1 and CDR2: LGHNT and FRNRAP. The CDR3 coding sequence is TGTGCTAGTGGCGGACTAGCGACTAATGAAAAACTGTTTTTT. Translated: CASGGLATNEKLFF.

This clonotype was observed a few times. The chain couples TRBV19 to TRBJ1-1; the D is unclear. This CDR3 contains 14 residues. CDR1 is LNHDA, CDR2 SQIVND, per germline (reference sequence). The V end lost 7 bases, the J end lost 1 base, and 13 bases lay between the germline ends. In DNA, the CDR3 is TGTGCCAGTACTCCTCGCCGGAGGAACACTGAAGCTTTCTTT. Residues: CASTPRRRNTEAFF. Based on the CDR3 plus reference TRBV19 and TRBJ1-1, the full variable domain is DGGITQSPKYLFRKEGQNVTLSCEQNLNHDAMYWYRQDPGQGLRLIYYSQIVNDFQKGDIAEGYSVSREKKESFPLTVTSAQKNPTAFYLCASTPRRRNTEAFFGQGTRLTVV.

The chain recombines TRBV18 with TRBJ2-7; the D gene is possibly TRBD1 (6 bases). The CDR3 covers 14 residues. The V gene's germline CDR1 is KGHSH and CDR2 LQKENI. V was shortened by 3 bases and J by 4 bases, with 13 bases between the two germline ends. As DNA, the CDR3 is TGTGCCAGCTCACCTCCCGGACAGCCATACGAGCAGTACGTC. Translation gives CASSPPGQPYEQYV.

The rearrangement uses TRBV29-1 and TRBJ1-2; D is unclear. The CDR3 has 11 amino acids. Germline V gene data show CDR1 as SQVTM and CDR2 as ANQGSEA. Trimming left V 6 bases short and J 8 bases short, with 13 bases between. The CDR3 sequence is CSVPGGGGYTF. The CDR3 DNA reads as TGCAGCGTCCCGGGAGGAGGGGGCTACACCTTC.

J is TRBJ1-4 and V is TRBV29-1; the D is unclear. V lost 0 bases and J lost 7, with 9 bases in between. CDR1 and CDR2 from the germline V gene are SQVTM and ANQGSEA. The CDR3 runs to 13 residues. As DNA, the CDR3 is TGCAGCGTTGAAGAGAGCGGGAGTGAAAAACTGTTTTTT. Translation gives CSVEESGSEKLFF.

The chain recombines TRBV2 with TRBJ2-7; tentative D call: TRBD1 (5 bases). Germline CDR1 and CDR2: SNHLY and FYNNEI. The CDR3 length is 14 residues. Trimming pared 4 bases from V and 9 bases from J, leaving 19 bases between. The CDR3 sequence is CASSGRWTSHGQYF. DNA for the CDR3: TGTGCCAGCAGTGGTCGTTGGACATCCCACGGGCAGTACTTC.

This clonotype was found many times. The J gene is TRBJ2-7, the V gene TRBV7-8; D not certain. The V end lost 1 base, the J end lost 2 bases, and 12 bases lay between the germline ends. The CDR3 has 15 residues. Germline lookup yields CDR1 SGHVS and CDR2 FQNEAQ. In DNA form, the CDR3 reads TGTGCCAGCAGCTTAGACAGATTATTTGCCTACGAGCAGTACGTC. Protein sequence: CASSLDRLFAYEQYV.

This clonotype has a handful of counts. J is TRBJ1-2 and V is TRBV5-5; D is unresolved. Germline CDR1 SGHKS, CDR2 YYEKEE (reference sequence). The CDR3 extends over 13 amino acids. The V and J ends lost 2 bases and 8 bases respectively, with 13 bases between them. The CDR3 spells CASSFIEVPGYTF. CDR3 sequence (DNA): TGTGCCAGCAGCTTTATCGAGGTGCCGGGCTACACCTTC. Based on the CDR3 plus reference TRBV5-5 and TRBJ1-2, the full variable domain is DAGVTQSPTHLIKTRGQQVTLRCSPISGHKSVSWYQQVLGQGPQFIFQYYEKEERGRGNFPDRFSARQFPNYSSELNVNALLLGDSALYLCASSFIEVPGYTFGSGTRLTVV.

This clonotype was recorded at least ten times. This chain joins TRBV7-8 and TRBJ2-7; D gene unclear. Looked up from germline, CDR1 is SGHVS and CDR2 is FQNEAQ. Trimming pared 1 base from V and 7 bases from J, leaving 17 bases between. The CDR3 sequence is 15 residues long. The CDR3 sequence is CASSLGPDLRWEQYV. The CDR3 nucleotides read TGTGCCAGCAGCTTAGGACCAGACTTAAGGTGGGAGCAGTACGTC.

This clonotype was seen ten or more times. Here the CDR3 reads CASSLEGSEQFF. CDR3 DNA: TGTGCCAGCAGCTTAGAGGGGAGTGAGCAGTTCTTC. The chain employs TRBV7-8 and TRBJ2-1; tentatively, D is TRBD1 or TRBD2 (5 bases each). V was pared by 1 base and J by 9 bases, with 7 bases between. The germline gives CDR1 SGHVS, CDR2 FQNEAQ. The CDR3 is 12 amino acids.

This sequence joins TRBV28 and TRBJ2-1; D remains unclear. Trimming shortened V by 2 bases and J by 9 bases, and 8 bases separated the two germline ends. Germline CDR1 reads MDHEN; CDR2 reads SYDVKM. This CDR3 spans 12 amino acids. The CDR3: CASSLKDPEQFF. As DNA, the CDR3 is TGTGCCAGCAGTTTAAAGGATCCTGAGCAGTTCTTC.

This chain uses TRBV20-1 with TRBJ2-7; D possibly corresponds to TRBD1 (6 bases). In germline, CDR1 is DFQATT, CDR2 SNEGSKA (reference sequence). The CDR3 covers 15 residues. Trimming stripped 0 bases from V and 3 bases from J, with 15 bases between. CDR3 loop: CSARELTGPFYEQYF. The DNA for the CDR3 is TGCAGTGCTAGAGAGCTGACAGGCCCTTTCTACGAGCAGTACTTC.

The gene calls are TRBV5-5 and TRBJ2-2, with D perhaps being TRBD1 or TRBD2 (6 bases each). Trimming stripped 0 bases from V and 5 bases from J, with 17 bases between. Germline-derived CDR1 and CDR2 are SGHKS and YYEKEE (reference sequence). CDR3 length equals 17 residues. The CDR3 coding sequence is TGTGCCAGCAGCTTGGAGGTCCGCATAGGGGGGACCGGGGAGCTGTTTTTT. It is translated as CASSLEVRIGGTGELFF.

J is TRBJ2-7 and V is TRBV7-6; 8 bases are a match to TRBD1. The CDR3 length is 15 residues. CDR1 SGHVS and CDR2 FNYEAQ come from the germline V gene. Trimming took 5 bases from V and 2 from J; bases not matched to a gene: 8. CDR3 protein: CASSATGQAAYEQYF. The CDR3 DNA reads TGTGCCAGCAGCGCCACGGGACAGGCAGCCTACGAGCAGTACTTC.

In this sample, this clonotype turned up once. This CDR3 reads CASSLDSRGYSGNQPQHF. The CDR3 region has the DNA TGTGCCAGCAGCTTAGATTCTAGGGGATATAGCGGCAATCAGCCCCAGCATTTT. The chain recombines TRBV7-8 with TRBJ1-5, with D possibly being TRBD1 (5 bases). The CDR3 covers 18 residues. Germline CDR1 SGHVS, CDR2 FQNEAQ. Trimming took 1 base from V and 2 from J, leaving 18 bases between them.

In this sample, this clonotype turned up a few times. V gene TRBV2 combines with J gene TRBJ1-2, with TRBD1 matching 9 bases. The CDR3 is 13 residues long. CDR1 and CDR2 (germline): SNHLY, FYNNEI. Losses at the gene ends were 4 bases for V and 7 bases for J; bases not matched to a gene: 4. The CDR3 nucleotides read TGTGCCAGCAGTGCAGGGACAGGGAGTGGCTACACCTTC. It encodes CASSAGTGSGYTF.

With regard to this clonotype: A much larger clone lies one base from this, so it may be a read error. This chain connects TRBV7-2 to TRBJ1-1, with D perhaps TRBD1 (5 bases). V shed 5 bases and J shed 4 bases, with 14 bases lying between them. The CDR3 has 14 residues. The germline gives CDR1 SGHTA, CDR2 FQGNSA. The CDR3 sequence: CTSSPLWGVTEAFF. CDR3 in DNA: TGTACCAGCAGCCCCCTCTGGGGGGTCACTGAAGCTTTCTTT.

This clonotype was seen only a few times. The chain uses TRBV2 and TRBJ1-1; TRBD1 matches at 8 bases. Looked up from germline, CDR1 is SNHLY and CDR2 is FYNNEI. V was clipped by 1 base and J by 5 bases; unmatched bases: 6. The CDR3 runs to 15 residues. The CDR3 reads CASSEGTGYSTEAFF. For the CDR3, the DNA is TGTGCCAGCAGTGAAGGGACAGGGTATTCGACTGAAGCTTTCTTT.

This sequence joins TRBV5-1 and TRBJ1-1, with TRBD1 identical over 7 bases. This CDR3 region has 16 residues. The germline gives CDR1 SGHRS, CDR2 YFSETQ. V dropped 4 bases and J dropped 1; count of bases not matched to a gene: 10. This CDR3 is CASSQGQQAGNTEAFF. The CDR3 coding sequence is TGCGCCAGCAGCCAGGGACAGCAGGCGGGGAACACTGAAGCTTTCTTT.